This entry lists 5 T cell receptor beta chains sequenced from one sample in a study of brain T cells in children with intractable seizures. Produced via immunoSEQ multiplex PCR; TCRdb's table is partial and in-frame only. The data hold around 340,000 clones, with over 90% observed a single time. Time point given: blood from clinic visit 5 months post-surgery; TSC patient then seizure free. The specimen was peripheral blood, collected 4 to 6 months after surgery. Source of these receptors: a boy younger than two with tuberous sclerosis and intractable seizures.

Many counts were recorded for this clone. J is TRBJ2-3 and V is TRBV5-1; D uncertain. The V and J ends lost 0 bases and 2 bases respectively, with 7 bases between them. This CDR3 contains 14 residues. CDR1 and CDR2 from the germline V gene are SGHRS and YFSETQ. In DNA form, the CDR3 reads TGCGCCAGCAGCTTGGCTGGACCCACAGATACGCAGTATTTT. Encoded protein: CASSLAGPTDTQYF.

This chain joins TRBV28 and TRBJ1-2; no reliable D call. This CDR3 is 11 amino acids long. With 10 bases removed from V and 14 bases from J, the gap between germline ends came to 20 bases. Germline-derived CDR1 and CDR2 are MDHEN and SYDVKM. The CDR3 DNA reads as TGTGCCACCAACCCCTGGGAGGCACATACCTTC. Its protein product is CATNPWEAHTF.

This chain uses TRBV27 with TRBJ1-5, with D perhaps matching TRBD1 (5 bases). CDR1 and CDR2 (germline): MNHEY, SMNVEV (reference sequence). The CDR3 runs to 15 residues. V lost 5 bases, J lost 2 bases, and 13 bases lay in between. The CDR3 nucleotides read TGTGCCAGCAGTCGAGACCAAGGGGGCAATCAGCCCCAGCATTTT. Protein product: CASSRDQGGNQPQHF.

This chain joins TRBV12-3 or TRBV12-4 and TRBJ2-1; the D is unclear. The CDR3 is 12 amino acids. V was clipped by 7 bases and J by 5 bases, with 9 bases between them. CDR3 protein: CASNVWNNEQFF. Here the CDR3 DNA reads TGTGCCAGCAACGTGTGGAACAATGAGCAGTTCTTC.

This CDR3 reads CASSFRGRGTSYEQYF. The CDR3 DNA reads as TGTGCCAGCAGTTTTAGGGGGAGGGGTACCTCCTACGAGCAGTACTTC. This chain joins TRBV28 and TRBJ2-7, with a tentative D call TRBD2 (7 bases). CDR3 size: 16 residues. CDR1 and CDR2 from the germline V gene are MDHEN and SYDVKM. The V gene lost 3 bases and the J gene lost 0 bases, with 15 bases spanning the gap. Filled out from reference TRBV28 and TRBJ2-7, the complete variable domain reads DVKVTQSSRYLVKRTGEKVFLECVQDMDHENMFWYRQDPGLGLRLIYFSYDVKMKEKGDIPEGYSVSREKKERFSLILESASTNQTSMYLCASSFRGRGTSYEQYFGPGTRLTVT.